What follows are 13 T cell receptor beta chains derived from one specimen sequenced in a study of regulatory T cells in long-lasting Graves disease. Described time point: newly diagnosed GD, antithyroid drugs for less than 3 months. The TCR library used RNA extracted from PBMCs. Through Arm-PCR of CDR3 regions and iRepertoire HTBI primers, TCR beta libraries were built. Via MiXCR, TCRdb re-called the multiplex PCR reads, giving one row per CDR3 protein. The table shows under 800,000 distinct CDR3 sequences, with less than 20% occurring only once. The sample also formed part of further work on T cells in Graves' hyperthyroidism and ophthalmopathy.

The specimen comprised peripheral blood mononuclear cells (PBMCs), sampled at new diagnosis, from a patient treated with antithyroid drugs. The receptors originated from a woman in her 30s with Graves disease.

The sample holds a few counts of this clonotype. The V and J genes are TRBV19 and TRBJ2-3; either TRBD1 or TRBD2 may supply D (6 bases each). The V end lost 3 bases, the J end lost 13 bases, and 20 bases lay between the germline ends. Germline lookup yields CDR1 LNHDA and CDR2 SQIVND (reference sequence). The CDR3 contains 14 residues. The CDR3 DNA reads as TGTGCCAGTAGTATGGGGGGCGGAGGTCCCACGGAGTATTTT. Amino acids: CASSMGGGGPTEYF.

This clonotype was seen a handful of times. The CDR3 nucleotides read TGTGCCAGTAGTATCCGAGCGGATTTGTACAATGAGCAGTTCTTC. This sequence encodes CASSIRADLYNEQFF. This rearrangement joins TRBV19 to TRBJ2-1; TRBD2 is a possible D gene (5 bases). Germline lookup yields CDR1 LNHDA and CDR2 SQIVND (reference sequence). This CDR3 spans 15 amino acids. V gave up 3 bases and J gave up 4 bases, with 13 bases separating them.

This clonotype was picked up many times. J is TRBJ1-5 and V is TRBV30; tentative D call: TRBD1 (5 bases). This CDR3 is built from 14 residues. The V gene's germline CDR1 is GTSNPN and CDR2 SVGIG (reference sequence). Between the trimmed V and J ends, which lost 3 bases and 1 base, there was a span of 10 bases. The CDR3 DNA sequence: TGTGCCTGGAGCTATGACAGCAGCAATCAGCCCCAGCATTTT. Translated, it gives CAWSYDSSNQPQHF.

This clonotype was counted ten times or more. The chain carries TRBV12-3 or TRBV12-4 and TRBJ2-1; 10 bases map to TRBD2. CDR3 length: 14 amino acids. With 8 bases clipped from V and 6 bases from J, the junction kept 7 bases outside the gene matches. The CDR3: CASQFSGRGNEQFF. The CDR3 DNA is TGTGCCAGCCAATTCAGCGGGAGGGGCAATGAGCAGTTCTTC.

The chain joins TRBV30 to TRBJ1-4; no firm D call. The CDR3 spans 13 residues. Trimming took 2 bases from V and 8 from J, leaving 12 bases between them. Germline CDR1 reads GTSNPN; CDR2 reads SVGIG (reference sequence). This CDR3 reads CAWSYVFFEKLFF. In nucleotides, the CDR3 is TGTGCCTGGAGTTATGTTTTTTTCGAAAAACTGTTTTTT.

This clonotype occurred many times. The V and J genes are TRBV7-9 and TRBJ2-1, with D possibly matching TRBD2 (5 bases). The CDR3 is made up of 15 amino acids. Germline values: CDR1 SEHNR, CDR2 FQNEAQ (reference sequence). The ends were cut back, 2 bases at V and 0 bases at J, with 8 bases in the middle. CDR3: CASSLQGSSYNEQFF. CDR3 coding DNA: TGTGCCAGCAGCTTACAAGGGAGCTCCTACAATGAGCAGTTCTTC.

The chain combines TRBV11-2 with TRBJ2-7, with 7 bases identical to TRBD1. Germline V lookup: CDR1 SGHAT, CDR2 FQNNGV. Unmatched junction bases numbered 13, after V lost 5 bases and J lost 3 bases. The length of the CDR3 is 16 residues. The CDR3 is CASSTRQGVVHYEQYF. The CDR3 nucleotides read TGTGCCAGCAGCACGCGACAGGGAGTCGTACACTACGAGCAGTACTTC.

This clonotype was found a few times. The rearrangement joins TRBV7-9 to TRBJ2-7; D may be TRBD2 (6 bases). V lost 0 bases, J lost 6 bases, and 24 bases lay in between. The germline CDR1 and CDR2 sequences are SEHNR and FQNEAQ (reference sequence). This CDR3 comprises 18 residues. CDR3: CASSLAPGVSLWSGEQYF. DNA of the CDR3: TGTGCCAGCAGCTTAGCGCCGGGAGTCTCTTTGTGGTCTGGCGAGCAGTACTTC.

This chain connects TRBV10-3 to TRBJ1-3, with D unclear. The ends were cut back, 6 bases at V and 4 bases at J, with 13 bases in the middle. The V gene's germline CDR1 is ENHRY and CDR2 SYGVKD. The CDR3 has 14 amino acids. The CDR3 nucleotides are TGTGCCATCAGAGGATCTGGGGAAGGAAACACCATATATTTT. This gives the protein CAIRGSGEGNTIYF.

This clonotype was counted at least ten times. The chain recombines TRBV7-9 with TRBJ1-2, with D hard to call. V was pared by 5 bases and J by 8 bases, with 18 bases between. The CDR3 sequence is 14 residues long. Germline V gives CDR1 SEHNR, CDR2 FQNEAQ (reference sequence). The CDR3 sequence: CASSPPGRRGGYTF. The CDR3 coding sequence is TGTGCCAGCAGCCCCCCTGGTCGGAGAGGAGGCTACACCTTC.

This chain connects TRBV29-1 to TRBJ1-2; no definite D call. CDR1 and CDR2 (germline): SQVTM, ANQGSEA. The CDR3 consists of 11 residues. V was cut by 8 bases and J by 3 bases, with 10 bases left in between. This chain's CDR3 is CSHSTDYGYTF. DNA of the CDR3: TGCAGCCACTCGACCGACTATGGCTACACCTTC.

V usage is TRBV13 and J usage is TRBJ1-2; D is possibly TRBD1 (5 bases). Germline CDR1 is PRHDT and CDR2 is FYEKMQ (reference sequence). The CDR3 totals 14 residues. V was cut by 3 bases and J by 4 bases, with 12 bases left in between. CDR3 nucleotides: TGTGCCAGCAGCTTTTTCCGGGACGGCTATGGCTACACCTTC. Residues: CASSFFRDGYGYTF.

This clonotype was counted a few times. This chain connects TRBV5-5 to TRBJ1-3; D gene unclear. The CDR3 is made up of 11 amino acids. The V gene lost 6 bases and the J gene lost 6 bases, with 7 bases spanning the gap. From germline, CDR1 is SGHKS and CDR2 YYEKEE (reference sequence). Here the CDR3 reads CASTKANTIYF. The DNA of the CDR3 is TGTGCCAGCACAAAGGCAAACACCATATATTTT.